The 7 T cell receptor beta chains below were found in one sample sequenced in a study of Graves' ophthalmopathy and Graves' hyperthyroidism. The authors amplified TCR beta CDR3 regions from RNA transcripts. In the first round, RT-PCR was carried out with HTBI primers, and a multiplex PCR formed the second round. TCRdb used MiXCR to reprocess the multiplex PCR reads, holding one entry per CDR3 protein. The data hold approximately 160,000 distinct CDR3 sequences, with 30% to 45% observed a single time. Specimen: peripheral blood. All receptors come from a middle-aged woman with Graves' ophthalmopathy.

Note on this clonotype: At one end, the junction sequence differs from germline, possibly due to a read error. This chain connects TRBV6-4 to TRBJ2-2, with D possibly TRBD1 on 6 matching bases. The CDR3 runs to 17 residues. Germline CDR1 is MRHNA and CDR2 is SNTAGT. CDR3 amino acids: CASSDYYPTGDTGELFF. CDR3 nucleotides: TGTGCCAGCAGCGACTACTACCCGACAGGAGACACCGGGGAGCTGTTTTTT.

This clonotype has just a few counts. The CDR3 loop is CASSGQGLTEAFF. The CDR3 nucleotides are TGTGCCAGCAGCGGACAGGGTTTAACTGAAGCTTTCTTT. This chain joins TRBV12-3 or TRBV12-4 and TRBJ1-1; 8 nucleotides line up with TRBD1. The CDR3 runs to 13 residues. Trimming took 6 bases from V and 5 from J; bases not matched to a gene: 5.

The V call is TRBV7-8, the J call TRBJ2-7, with 8 positions matching TRBD2. CDR1 and CDR2 (germline): SGHVS, FQNEAQ. V was clipped by 5 bases and J by 2 bases; unmatched bases: 11. This CDR3 comprises 16 residues. The CDR3 spells CASSPRYGGEAYEQYF. CDR3 sequence (DNA): TGTGCCAGCAGCCCACGGTACGGGGGGGAGGCCTACGAGCAGTACTTC.

This rearrangement joins TRBV15 to TRBJ2-5, with D unclear. V lost 0 bases to trimming and J lost 1 base, with 9 bases between them. Germline V gives CDR1 LNHNV, CDR2 YYDKDF (reference sequence). There are 15 residues in the CDR3. The CDR3 DNA sequence: TGTGCCACCAGCAGAGATCCCCTACGCCAAGAGACCCAGTACTTC. Translation: CATSRDPLRQETQYF.

This clonotype was counted many times. The chain recombines TRBV7-2 with TRBJ1-5; D gene unclear. Germline V gene data show CDR1 as SGHTA and CDR2 as FQGNSA. The CDR3 has 12 residues. V was cut by 3 bases and J by 9 bases, with 9 bases left in between. CDR3 bases: TGTGCCAGCAGCTTTGACGGGGTGCCCCAGCATTTT. It is translated as CASSFDGVPQHF.

The chain's CDR3 is CASSLSSNYGYTF. The CDR3 coding sequence is TGTGCCAGCAGTTTAAGCAGTAACTATGGCTACACCTTC. V and J are TRBV12-3 or TRBV12-4 and TRBJ1-2, with D unresolved. This CDR3 region has 13 residues. Trimming left V 2 bases short and J 1 base short, with 5 bases between.

This clonotype was seen repeatedly, ten times or more. CDR3 DNA: TGTGCCAGCAGGCTACAGGGGGTAAACACTGAAGCTTTCTTT. Translation gives CASRLQGVNTEAFF. The rearrangement joins TRBV28 to TRBJ1-1, with 8 positions matching TRBD1. V was pared by 6 bases and J by 2 bases, with 5 bases of the junction left unmatched. The CDR3 sequence is 14 residues long. CDR1 and CDR2 from the germline V gene are MDHEN and SYDVKM.